This TCR beta chain originates from a study of cytomegalovirus exposure and HLA in healthy donors (dated by TCRdb to the late 2010s). Regarding the complete study: According to an earlier analysis of 450 to 650 of the donors, about 180 million T cells yielded roughly 100 million unique TCR beta sequences and 276 Gb of sequence data. Roughly 300 gigabases of sequencing data and around 90 million unique TCR sequences made up an early release that covered about 640 HLA-typed donors. The genetic ancestry cluster associated with self-reported Caucasian donors included roughly 84% of the 300 to 450 genotyped donors. The study aimed to test whether signatures of past pathogen exposure could be identified by cataloging public T cell receptors. The T cell repertoires of 666 subjects were profiled by immunosequencing and related to cytomegalovirus serostatus. A separate validation cohort of 100 to 150 different subjects was used in addition to the approximately 700-subject first cohort. To predict cytomegalovirus infection status, the study combined high-throughput TCR immunosequencing, statistical association of individual TCRs with disease status, and machine learning. A later analysis re-analyzed previously published TCR beta repertoires from 666 donors and added high-resolution HLA genotyping to study TCR occurrence patterns. Rather than drawing on any new phenotypic data, the later analysis identified candidate immune exposures from TCR beta sequences and the way those sequences occurred across donors. To decide whether each TCR beta V gene segment behaved as functional or pseudogenic, an earlier analysis of some 580 of the donors relied on high-throughput TCR beta sequencing. Donor age, sex, ethnicity and CMV serostatus were collected together with the repertoire data. A later genetic analysis took genome-wide SNP genotypes for about 55% of the roughly 670 donors and used that subset as a discovery cohort. All discovery cohort repertoires had been generated on a single sequencing platform. Both class I and class II loci were covered by HLA typing, at four-digit resolution. The number of typed donors differed by locus: roughly 620-640 for A, B, C, DRB1 and DQB1; 500 to 550 for DQA1; approximately 600 for DPA1; and approximately 450 for DPB1. Four or five DR-DQ haplotypes were handled as single units for association and clustering, since linkage in the cohort was strong. Among approximately 370 genotyped donors of the cohort, an average of approximately 200,000 unique TCR beta nucleotide sequences was sequenced per donor, of which about 18% were non-productive.

In the case of this clone: Its cognate antigen has yet to be identified. Base qualities are not provided; no much larger clone lies one nucleotide away.

The cohort consisted of 670 or so healthy bone marrow donors. Cohort members were all nominally healthy when sampled, although unrecorded immune exposures were likely present. The donor tested CMV seronegative, placing the donor among the approximately 400 seronegative members of the cohort. A peripheral blood sample was provided by each donor, and peripheral blood mononuclear cells were used for TCR beta sequencing. The Qiagen DNeasy Blood Extraction Kit was used to extract genomic DNA from the blood cell samples. General conclusions and limits of the study: A cluster of highly shared sequence variants was judged likely to represent a technical artifact of the sequencing pipeline. Immune exposure information for the cohort was limited to CMV serostatus. The earlier analysis of almost 600 of the donors excluded some 15 rarely observed V segments, including chromosome 9 orphons, because counts were too low. In vitro tests confirmed that a few of the cytomegalovirus-associated TCR beta chains recognize cytomegalovirus antigens. Strong co-occurrence of HLA alleles, especially DR and DQ, made assigning TCR associations to individual alleles difficult. While some public TCRs were present in many individuals, most TCR sequences turned up only very rarely across donors. In a later genetic analysis, a missense DCLRE1C variant was associated with V-gene and J-gene trimming of TCR beta chains, and the association was replicated in an independent cohort. A total of 150 to 200 TCR beta chains were listed by the study as associated with cytomegalovirus. According to a later genetic analysis, donors in an Asian-associated ancestry cluster had fewer N-insertions in productive TCRs than the approximately 690-donor mean. The authors suggested that the approach could potentially be extended to other disease states and immunological phenotypes. In both the original and validation cohorts, the classifier was reported to diagnose cytomegalovirus status with high specificity and sensitivity. A further reported finding was that TCR beta sequences accurately predicted the HLA-A and HLA-B alleles for most subjects in the first cohort. This cohort had only TCR beta chains sequenced, and the lack of alpha or paired-chain data limited which features could be detected. In an earlier analysis of under 600 of the donors, most TCR beta V segments were observed in productive rearrangements about 90% or about 30% of the time, broadly matching IMGT annotations. The 87-base-pair reads could not distinguish some IMGT-functional V segments, including TRBV6-2 and TRBV6-3, so those segments were excluded. A later analysis reported that several top co-occurrence clusters appeared linked to parvovirus B19, influenza, CMV and Epstein-Barr virus. Correlated functional status among segregating V segments might be attributable to linkage disequilibrium, but an unknown experimental factor could not be ruled out. According to a later analysis, TCR association rates differed among HLA loci, with DRB1 alleles showing the most associated TCRs and HLA-C alleles showing the fewest. HLA typing was unavailable for some donors at each locus, so association tests used only the typed subset. Compared with equally common non-associated chains, HLA-associated TCR beta chains in a later analysis were more clonally expanded and had lower generation probabilities. At a false discovery rate of 0.05, a later analysis linked under 20,000 TCR beta sequences to specific HLA alleles. Most CMV-associated TCR beta chains appeared to be HLA-restricted in a later analysis, and the HLA associations seemed to be driven largely by CMV exposure. Sequencing depth was assumed to be roughly uniform across donors in the presence/absence analyses, though that assumption may not hold.

As encoded in the germline V gene, CDR1 is SGHRS while CDR2 is YFSETQ. Trimming leaves V shorter by 4 bases and J shorter by 10 bases, with the junction holding 13 bases beyond the gene matches. Including cysteine and phenylalanine, the CDR3 has 14 amino acids. Only the CDR3 DNA is retained, 42 bases long and in frame from the first base. The library relied on the immunoSEQ multiplex PCR assay. The multiplex PCR relied on a mix of 60 forward primers for TCR Vbeta segments and 13 reverse primers for TCR Jbeta segments. A multiplex PCR assay on genomic DNA amplified the CDR3 region of rearranged TCR beta genes. The amplified TCR beta libraries were sequenced on the Illumina HiSeq System as 87-base-pair reads. The paper's data handling went like this. In a later analysis, roughly 80 million unique TCR beta chains were counted across the 666 repertoires, and around 10 million of these chains were shared by at least two donors. To remove PCR and sequencing errors, raw reads were error-corrected and collapsed into unique sequences using a nearest-neighbor algorithm that merged closely related sequences. CDR3 sequences were aligned to IMGT reference sequences to assign V, D and J gene segments. For a sequence to be retained, a match of at least six nucleotides was required to both a V gene segment and a J gene segment. Rearrangements were called productive when the CDR3 lacked stop codons and stayed in frame with V and J; all others were non-productive. Following IMGT convention, CDR3 was defined as the stretch from the second conserved V-encoded cysteine to the conserved J-encoded phenylalanine. In an earlier analysis of roughly 610 of the donors, sequences lacking an unambiguous match to a single V gene segment were excluded. An earlier analysis of about 600 of the donors called V segments functional above 56.7% productive rearrangements and segregating when the between-donor standard deviation exceeded 5%. To diagnose cytomegalovirus status from the catalog of TCR beta chain sequences, a statistical classification framework was built. In a later analysis, TCR nucleotide sequences were compared against IMGT/GENE-DB human TR gene sequences so that V and J genes could be assigned. In a later analysis, CDR3 sequences and most-parsimonious VDJ recombination scenarios were assigned using the TCRdist pipeline. In a later analysis, every TCR beta chain was defined by the combination of its CDR3 amino acid sequence and its V-gene family, and reads without a unique V-gene family were dropped. As a way to deal with suspected cross-contamination and a sequencing artifact, a later analysis dropped 592 nucleotide sequences that were highly shared and had low generation probability. For each public chain, a later analysis derived a clonal expansion index from normalized ranks of inferred template counts within each repertoire. In a later analysis, generation probabilities were computed using a VDJ recombination model fitted to out-of-frame rearrangements, and the results were checked against IGoR. A later analysis scored TCR-TCR, TCR-HLA and TCR-CMV co-occurrence with hypergeometric tests, applying a repertoire-size bias correction to TCR pairs. False discovery rates were estimated in a later analysis by permuting HLA or CMV assignments 20 times. In a later analysis, co-occurring TCRs were grouped using DBSCAN, with TCRdist sequence similarity added in when clustering inside HLA-allele-positive subsets. Co-occurrence clustering excluded repertoires with fewer than 30,000 or more than 120,000 public chains, plus five with anomalous nucleotide sharing. Here the immuneACCESS table is served through TCRdb, limited to in-frame sequences with V and J called. Missing clones are a known gap in these copies; in checked studies unresolved V genes cover under half, and the rest lacks a known reason. The V and J calls and clone size are taken from that table; D and trimming were inferred from the DNA. The sample table contains about 200,000 clones; only one count was recorded for over 75% of them. The ten largest clones represent less than 3% of the sample.

Sequenced sample: PBMCs. The clonotype comes from a woman in her 30s in good health and CMV-seronegative. In this chain, TRBV5-1 is recombined with TRBJ2-7; 8 central bases correspond to TRBD1. The nucleotide sequence is given as TGCGCCAGCAGCCAAATACAGGGGGGTATTGAACAGTACTTC. This translates into CASSQIQGGIEQYF. Outside the CDR3, residues come from the reference TRBV5-1 and TRBJ2-7 proteins, so the full variable domain is: KAGVTQTPRYLIKTRGQQVTLSCSPISGHRSVSWYQQTPGQGLQFLFEYFSETQRNKGNFPGRFSGRQFSNSRSEMNVSTLELGDSALYLCASSQIQGGIEQYFGPGTRLTVT.